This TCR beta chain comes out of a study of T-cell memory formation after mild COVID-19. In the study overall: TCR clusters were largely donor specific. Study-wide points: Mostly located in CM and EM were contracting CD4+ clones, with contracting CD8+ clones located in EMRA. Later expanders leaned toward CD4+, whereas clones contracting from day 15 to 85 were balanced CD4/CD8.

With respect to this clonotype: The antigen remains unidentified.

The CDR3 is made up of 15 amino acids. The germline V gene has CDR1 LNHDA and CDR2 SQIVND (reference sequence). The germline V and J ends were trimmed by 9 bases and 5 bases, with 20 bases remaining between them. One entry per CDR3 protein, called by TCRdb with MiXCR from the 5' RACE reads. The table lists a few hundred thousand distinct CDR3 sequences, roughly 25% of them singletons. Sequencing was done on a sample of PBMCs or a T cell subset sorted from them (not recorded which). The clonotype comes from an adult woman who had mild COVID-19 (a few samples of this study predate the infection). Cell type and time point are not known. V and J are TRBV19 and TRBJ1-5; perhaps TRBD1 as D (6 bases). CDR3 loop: CASTGFRGSDQPQHF. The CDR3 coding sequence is TGTGCCAGCACAGGGTTCCGGGGTTCCGATCAGCCCCAGCATTTT.